This T cell receptor (beta chain) was sequenced in a study of OX40 agonist ivuxolimab in advanced cancers. Study context: Patients in the trial were receiving intravenous ivuxolimab every 2 weeks, at doses of 0.01 to 10 mg/kg. Enrollees could have had prior anti-PD-1, anti-PD-L1 or anti-CTLA-4 therapy, which more than 30% had received. With a range of roughly 23 to 85, age averaged 60 years, and around 83% were male.

Measured with immunoSEQ multiplex PCR; TCRdb has only the in-frame clones, and not every one. In the table there are around 46,000 clones, roughly 90% of which are singletons. Study findings and constraints: CD8+ T cells (on average) carried more expanded clones than CD4+ T cells.

This CDR3 has 17 amino acids. V was clipped by 1 base and J by 0 bases, with 13 bases between them. Germline assignment: CDR1 LGHNA and CDR2 YNFKEQ. To note about this clone: What it binds is unknown.

The source is an adult with an advanced solid tumor such as melanoma, head and neck, liver or kidney cancer. This material consisted of CD4+ or CD8+ T cells sorted from blood, taken in a trial of the OX40 agonist ivuxolimab. The chain combines TRBV4-2 with TRBJ1-3; TRBD1 might be the D (5 bases). The CDR3 sequence is CASSQVSGHYSGNTIYF. Written as DNA, the CDR3 is TGTGCCAGCAGCCAAGTTTCAGGGCACTACTCTGGAAACACCATATATTTT.